This T cell receptor (beta chain) was identified during a study of CD8 T cells in Susac syndrome. Turning to the study itself: At blood draw, Susac syndrome patients were therapy-naive, on corticosteroids, or on intravenous immunoglobulin alone. General study results and limits: There was no clonal expansion in the CD4+ T cell repertoires of Susac syndrome.

Germline CDR1 and CDR2: SNHLY and FYNNEI. The CDR3 is 14 residues long. V was pared by 7 bases and J by 0 bases, with 1 base of the junction left unmatched. As concerns this clonotype: Its antigen is currently unknown.

Sequencing of TCR beta, carried out with a high-throughput approach, was applied to CD8+ and CD4+ T cells from the blood. RNA in amounts of roughly 0.5 to 1 ug was reverse transcribed with random hexamers. Each CDR3 protein gets one entry after TCRdb re-called the immunoSEQ multiplex PCR reads with MiXCR. The data contain under 200,000 distinct CDR3 sequences, more than 85% of them seen just once; the ten biggest clones take up 0.085% to 0.09%. The chain recombines TRBV2 with TRBJ2-5, with 11 bases aligning to TRBD2. This TCR derives from a human donor with Susac syndrome. Sequencing was done on a sample of CD4+ T cells from PBMCs. The CDR3 loop reads CASKTSGDQETQYF. Here the CDR3 DNA reads TGTGCCAGCAAGACTAGCGGGGACCAAGAGACCCAGTACTTC.